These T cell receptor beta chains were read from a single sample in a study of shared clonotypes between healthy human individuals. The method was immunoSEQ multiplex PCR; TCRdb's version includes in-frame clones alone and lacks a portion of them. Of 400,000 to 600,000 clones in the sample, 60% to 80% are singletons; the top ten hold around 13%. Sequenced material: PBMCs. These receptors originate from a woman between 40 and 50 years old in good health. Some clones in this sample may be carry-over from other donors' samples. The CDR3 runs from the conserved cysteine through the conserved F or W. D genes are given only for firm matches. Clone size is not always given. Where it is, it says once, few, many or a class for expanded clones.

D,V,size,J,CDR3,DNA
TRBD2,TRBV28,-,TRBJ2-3,CASSSPGLAVRDTQYF,TGTGCCAGCAGTTCCCCGGGACTAGCGGTTCGAGATACGCAGTATTTT
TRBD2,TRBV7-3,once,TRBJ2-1,CASSPGLAENQFF,TGTGCCAGCAGCCCGGGACTAGCGGAGAATCAGTTCTTC
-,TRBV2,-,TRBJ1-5,CASSEARSRQPQHF,TGTGCCAGCAGTGAAGCGCGTTCACGTCAGCCCCAGCATTTT
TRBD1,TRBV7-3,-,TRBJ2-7,CASSPEDRVSYEQYF,TGTGCCAGCAGCCCCGAGGACAGGGTCTCCTACGAGCAGTACTTC
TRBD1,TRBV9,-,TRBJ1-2,CASRYGTGSYGYTF,TGTGCCAGCAGATACGGGACAGGGAGTTATGGCTACACCTTC
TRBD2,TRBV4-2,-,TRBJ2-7,CASSQVTSGFAYEQYF,TGTGCCAGCAGCCAAGTTACTAGCGGCTTTGCCTACGAGCAGTACTTC
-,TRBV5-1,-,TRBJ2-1,CASSLEGFNSVYNEQFF,TGCGCCAGCAGCTTGGAAGGTTTCAATAGCGTCTACAATGAGCAGTTCTTC
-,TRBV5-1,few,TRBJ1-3,CASRDTNSGNTIYF,TGCGCCAGCAGAGACACCAACTCTGGAAACACCATATATTTT
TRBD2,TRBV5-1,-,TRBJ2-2,CASSLLLAGANTGELFF,TGCGCCAGCAGCTTATTACTAGCGGGAGCGAACACCGGGGAGCTGTTTTTT
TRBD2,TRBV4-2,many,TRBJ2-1,CASSQDGLAGGNEQFF,TGTGCCAGCAGCCAAGATGGCCTAGCGGGAGGGAATGAGCAGTTCTTC
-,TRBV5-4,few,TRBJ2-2,CASSLDPVNTGELFF,TGTGCCAGCAGCTTGGATCCCGTGAACACCGGGGAGCTGTTTTTT
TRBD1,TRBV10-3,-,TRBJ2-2,CAISLREGQGAPRELFF,TGTGCCATCAGTCTCAGGGAAGGACAGGGGGCCCCCCGGGAGCTGTTTTTT
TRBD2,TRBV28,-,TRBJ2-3,CASSLETSGSRTDTQYF,TGTGCCAGCAGTTTAGAAACTAGCGGGAGTAGGACAGATACGCAGTATTTT
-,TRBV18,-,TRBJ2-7,CASSPPSSYEQYF,TGTGCCAGCTCGCCACCCAGCAGCTACGAGCAGTACTTC
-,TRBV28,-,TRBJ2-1,CASSFFGLQGRAYNEQFF,TGTGCCAGCAGTTTTTTTGGGCTGCAGGGGAGAGCATACAATGAGCAGTTCTTC
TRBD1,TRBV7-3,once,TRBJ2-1,CASSSSGGYNEQFF,TGTGCCAGCAGCTCATCAGGGGGCTACAATGAGCAGTTCTTC
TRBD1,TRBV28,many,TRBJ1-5,CASRPGQTSNQPQHF,TGTGCCAGCAGACCGGGACAGACTAGCAATCAGCCCCAGCATTTT
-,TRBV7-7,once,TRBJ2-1,CASSQSNRANEQFF,TGTGCCAGCAGCCAATCTAACAGGGCCAATGAGCAGTTCTTC
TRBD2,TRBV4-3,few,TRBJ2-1,CASSQDGLAGYNEQFF,TGCGCCAGCAGCCAGGACGGACTAGCGGGTTACAATGAGCAGTTCTTC
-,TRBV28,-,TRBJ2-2,CASSSAPPSNTGELFF,TGTGCCAGCAGCTCGGCCCCCCCATCGAACACCGGGGAGCTGTTTTTT
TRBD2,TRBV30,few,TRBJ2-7,CAWRAPGLVYEQYF,TGTGCCTGGAGGGCCCCGGGACTAGTGTACGAGCAGTACTTC
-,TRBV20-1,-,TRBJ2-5,CSAEHQETQYF,TGCAGTGCTGAGCATCAAGAGACCCAGTACTTC
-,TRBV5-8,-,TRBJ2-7,CASSLGGVGYEQYF,TGTGCCAGCAGCTTAGGCGGGGTCGGCTACGAGCAGTACTTC
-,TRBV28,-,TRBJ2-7,CASTLAPGTYYEQYF,TGTGCCAGCACGTTAGCCCCCGGGACCTACTACGAGCAGTACTTC